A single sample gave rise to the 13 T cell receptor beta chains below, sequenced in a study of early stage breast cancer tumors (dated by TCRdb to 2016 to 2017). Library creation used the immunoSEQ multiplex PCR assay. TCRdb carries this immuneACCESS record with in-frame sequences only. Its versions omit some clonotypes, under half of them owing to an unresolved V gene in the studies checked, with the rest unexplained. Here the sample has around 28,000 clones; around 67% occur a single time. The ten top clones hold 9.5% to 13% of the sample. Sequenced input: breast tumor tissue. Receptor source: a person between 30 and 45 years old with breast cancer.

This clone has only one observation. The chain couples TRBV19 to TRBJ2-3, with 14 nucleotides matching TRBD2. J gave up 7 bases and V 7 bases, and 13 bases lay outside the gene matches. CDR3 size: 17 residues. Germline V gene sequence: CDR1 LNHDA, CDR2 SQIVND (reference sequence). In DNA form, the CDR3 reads TGTGCCAGTAACCGGCCCGGGACTAGCGGGAGTACGAATACGCAGTATTTT. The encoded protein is CASNRPGTSGSTNTQYF.

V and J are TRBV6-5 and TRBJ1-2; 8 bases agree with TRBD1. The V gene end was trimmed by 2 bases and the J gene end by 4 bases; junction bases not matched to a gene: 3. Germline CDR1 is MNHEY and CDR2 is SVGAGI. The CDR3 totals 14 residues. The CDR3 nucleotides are TGTGCCAGCAGTTACGAGGGACAGGTCTATGGCTACACCTTC. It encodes CASSYEGQVYGYTF.

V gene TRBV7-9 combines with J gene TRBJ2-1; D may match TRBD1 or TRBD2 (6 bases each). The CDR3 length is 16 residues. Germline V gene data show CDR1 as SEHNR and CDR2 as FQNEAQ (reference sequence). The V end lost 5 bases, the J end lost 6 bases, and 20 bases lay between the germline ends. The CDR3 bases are TGTGCCAGCAGCCCGCCGGGACACCGGGGGCTCAATGAGCAGTTCTTC. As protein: CASSPPGHRGLNEQFF. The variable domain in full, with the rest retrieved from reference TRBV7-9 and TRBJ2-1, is DTGVSQNPRHKITKRGQNVTFRCDPISEHNRLYWYRQTLGQGPEFLTYFQNEAQLEKSRLLSDRFSAERPKGSFSTLEIQRTEQGDSAMYLCASSPPGHRGLNEQFFGPGTRLTVL.

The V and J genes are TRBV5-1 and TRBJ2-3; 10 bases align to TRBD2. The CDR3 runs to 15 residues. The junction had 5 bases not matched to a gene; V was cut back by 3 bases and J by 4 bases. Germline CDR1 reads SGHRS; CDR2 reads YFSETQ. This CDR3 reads CASSWGLARPDTQYF. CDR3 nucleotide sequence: TGCGCCAGCAGCTGGGGACTAGCGAGACCAGATACGCAGTATTTT.

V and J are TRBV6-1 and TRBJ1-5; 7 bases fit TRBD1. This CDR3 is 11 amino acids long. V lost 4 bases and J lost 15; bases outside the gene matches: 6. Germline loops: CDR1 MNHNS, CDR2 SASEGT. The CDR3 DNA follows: TGTGCCAGCAGTGCGGGACAGCGACCGCATTTT. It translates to CASSAGQRPHF.

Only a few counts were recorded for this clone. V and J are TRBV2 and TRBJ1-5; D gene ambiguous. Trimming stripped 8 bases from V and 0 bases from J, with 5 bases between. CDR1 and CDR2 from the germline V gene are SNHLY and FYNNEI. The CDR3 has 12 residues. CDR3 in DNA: TGTGCCAGCCAGGATAGCAATCAGCCCCAGCATTTT. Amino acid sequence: CASQDSNQPQHF.

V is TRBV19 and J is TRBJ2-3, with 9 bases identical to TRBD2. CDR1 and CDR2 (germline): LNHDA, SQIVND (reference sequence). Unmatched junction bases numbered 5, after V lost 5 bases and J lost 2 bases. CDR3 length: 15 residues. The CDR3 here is CASSHGGRATDTQYF. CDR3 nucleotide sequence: TGTGCCAGTAGTCACGGCGGGAGGGCCACAGATACGCAGTATTTT. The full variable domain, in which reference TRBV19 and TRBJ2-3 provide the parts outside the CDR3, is DGGITQSPKYLFRKEGQNVTLSCEQNLNHDAMYWYRQDPGQGLRLIYYSQIVNDFQKGDIAEGYSVSREKKESFPLTVTSAQKNPTAFYLCASSHGGRATDTQYFGPGTRLTVL.

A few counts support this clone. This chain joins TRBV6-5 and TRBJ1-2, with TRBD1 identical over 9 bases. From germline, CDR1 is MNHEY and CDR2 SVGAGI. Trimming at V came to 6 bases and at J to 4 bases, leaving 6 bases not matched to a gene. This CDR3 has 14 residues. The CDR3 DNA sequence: TGTGCCAGCAGGCGGGACAGGGAGGGCTATGGCTACACCTTC. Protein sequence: CASRRDREGYGYTF.

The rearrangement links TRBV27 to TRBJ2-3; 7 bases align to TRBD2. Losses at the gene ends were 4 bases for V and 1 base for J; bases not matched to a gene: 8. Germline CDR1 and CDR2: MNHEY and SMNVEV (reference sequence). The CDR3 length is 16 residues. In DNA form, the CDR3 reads TGTGCCAGCAGTTACCTCGGGGGGTCCGGCACAGATACGCAGTATTTT. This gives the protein CASSYLGGSGTDTQYF.

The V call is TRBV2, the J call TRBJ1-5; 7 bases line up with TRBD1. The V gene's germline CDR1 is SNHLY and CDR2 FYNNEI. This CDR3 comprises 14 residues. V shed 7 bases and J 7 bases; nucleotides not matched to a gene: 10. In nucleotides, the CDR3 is TGTGCCAGCAATCTTATGACAGGGCAGCAGCCCCAGCATTTT. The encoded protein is CASNLMTGQQPQHF. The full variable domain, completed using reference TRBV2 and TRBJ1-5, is EPEVTQTPSHQVTQMGQEVILRCVPISNHLYFYWYRQILGQKVEFLVSFYNNEISEKSEIFDDQFSVERPDGSNFTLKIRSTKLEDSAMYFCASNLMTGQQPQHFGDGTRLSIL.

The CDR3 sequence: CASSRTNVGGEKLFF. The CDR3 region has the DNA TGTGCCAGCAGTCGAACAAACGTGGGAGGTGAAAAACTGTTTTTT. The rearrangement joins TRBV6-5 to TRBJ1-4; D is unclear. Germline values: CDR1 MNHEY, CDR2 SVGAGI. This CDR3 is built from 15 residues. V lost 5 bases and J lost 7, with 17 bases in between.

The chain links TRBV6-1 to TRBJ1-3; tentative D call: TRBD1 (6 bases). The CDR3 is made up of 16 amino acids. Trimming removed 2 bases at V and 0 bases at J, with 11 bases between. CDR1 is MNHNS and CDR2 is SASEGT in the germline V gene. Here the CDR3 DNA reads TGTGCCAGCAGTGAACAGACAGGATACTCTGGAAACACCATATATTTT. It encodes CASSEQTGYSGNTIYF.

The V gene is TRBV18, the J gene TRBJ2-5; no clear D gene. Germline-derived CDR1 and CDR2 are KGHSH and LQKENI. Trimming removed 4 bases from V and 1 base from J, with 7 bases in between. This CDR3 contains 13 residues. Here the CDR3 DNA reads TGTGCCAGCTCACAGGGCGTCCAAGAGACCCAGTACTTC. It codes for CASSQGVQETQYF.